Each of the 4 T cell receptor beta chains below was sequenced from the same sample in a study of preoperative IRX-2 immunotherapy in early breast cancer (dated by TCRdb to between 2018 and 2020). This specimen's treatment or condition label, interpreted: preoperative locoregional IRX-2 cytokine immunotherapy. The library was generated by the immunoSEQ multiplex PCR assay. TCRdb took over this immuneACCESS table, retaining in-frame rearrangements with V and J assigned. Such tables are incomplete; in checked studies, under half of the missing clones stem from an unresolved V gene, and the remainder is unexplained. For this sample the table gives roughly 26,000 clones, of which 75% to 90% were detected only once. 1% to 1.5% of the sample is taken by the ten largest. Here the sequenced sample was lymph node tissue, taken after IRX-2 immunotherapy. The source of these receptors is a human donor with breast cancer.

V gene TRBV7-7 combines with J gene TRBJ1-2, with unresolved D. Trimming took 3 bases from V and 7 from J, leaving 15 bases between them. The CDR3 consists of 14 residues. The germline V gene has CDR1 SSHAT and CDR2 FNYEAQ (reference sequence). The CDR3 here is CASSFTWGGPGYTF. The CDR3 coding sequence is TGTGCCAGCAGCTTTACCTGGGGAGGGCCTGGCTACACCTTC.

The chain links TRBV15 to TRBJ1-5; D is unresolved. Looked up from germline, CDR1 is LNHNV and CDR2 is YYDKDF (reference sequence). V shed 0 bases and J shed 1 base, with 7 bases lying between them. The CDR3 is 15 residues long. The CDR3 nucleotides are TGTGCCACCAGCAGAGAATGGGGAAGCAATCAGCCCCAGCATTTT. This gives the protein CATSREWGSNQPQHF.

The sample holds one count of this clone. CDR3 protein: CASSIRDLTEAFF. The DNA of the CDR3 is TGTGCCAGTAGTATAAGGGATCTAACTGAAGCTTTCTTT. This sequence joins TRBV19 and TRBJ1-1; D call uncertain. From germline, CDR1 is LNHDA and CDR2 SQIVND (reference sequence). The CDR3 is 13 residues long. V shed 2 bases and J shed 5 bases, with 9 bases lying between them.

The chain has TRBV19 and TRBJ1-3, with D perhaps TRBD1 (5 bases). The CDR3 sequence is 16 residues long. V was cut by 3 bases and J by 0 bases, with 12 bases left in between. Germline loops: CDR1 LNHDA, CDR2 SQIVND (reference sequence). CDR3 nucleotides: TGTGCCAGTAGTATCCGGGGCCCAAGCTCTGGAAACACCATATATTTT. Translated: CASSIRGPSSGNTIYF.